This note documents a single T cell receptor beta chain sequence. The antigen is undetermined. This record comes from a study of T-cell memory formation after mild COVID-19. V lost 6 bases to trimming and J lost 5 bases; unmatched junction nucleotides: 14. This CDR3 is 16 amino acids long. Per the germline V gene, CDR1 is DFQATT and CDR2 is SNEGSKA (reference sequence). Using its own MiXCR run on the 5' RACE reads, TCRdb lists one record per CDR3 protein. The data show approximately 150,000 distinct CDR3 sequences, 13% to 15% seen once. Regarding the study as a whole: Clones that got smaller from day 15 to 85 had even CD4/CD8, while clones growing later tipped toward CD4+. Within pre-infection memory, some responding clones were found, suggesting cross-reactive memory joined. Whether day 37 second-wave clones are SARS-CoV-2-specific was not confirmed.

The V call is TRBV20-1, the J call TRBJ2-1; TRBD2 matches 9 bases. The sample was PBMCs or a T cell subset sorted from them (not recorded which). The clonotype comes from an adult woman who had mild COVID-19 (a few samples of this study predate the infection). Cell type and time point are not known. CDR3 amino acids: CSAKGVASGDHNEQFF. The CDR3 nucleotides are TGCAGTGCAAAGGGGGTGGCTAGCGGGGATCACAATGAGCAGTTCTTC.